This T cell receptor beta chain was sequenced in a study of identical twins. There are 12 residues in the CDR3. CDR1 is SGHRS and CDR2 is YFSETQ in the germline V gene. V lost 4 bases, J lost 11 bases, and 13 bases lay in between. TCRdb reanalysed the 5' RACE reads using MiXCR and keeps one entry per CDR3 protein. The table records 1.5 million or so distinct CDR3 sequences, around 33% of them present only once. The chain recombines TRBV5-1 with TRBJ2-1, with D perhaps TRBD2 (5 bases). This TCR was sampled from a newborn girl in good health. Sequenced sample: cord blood. For the CDR3, the DNA is TGCGCCAGCAGCCCTGGAGGTAATAAGCAGTTCTTC. Protein product: CASSPGGNKQFF.